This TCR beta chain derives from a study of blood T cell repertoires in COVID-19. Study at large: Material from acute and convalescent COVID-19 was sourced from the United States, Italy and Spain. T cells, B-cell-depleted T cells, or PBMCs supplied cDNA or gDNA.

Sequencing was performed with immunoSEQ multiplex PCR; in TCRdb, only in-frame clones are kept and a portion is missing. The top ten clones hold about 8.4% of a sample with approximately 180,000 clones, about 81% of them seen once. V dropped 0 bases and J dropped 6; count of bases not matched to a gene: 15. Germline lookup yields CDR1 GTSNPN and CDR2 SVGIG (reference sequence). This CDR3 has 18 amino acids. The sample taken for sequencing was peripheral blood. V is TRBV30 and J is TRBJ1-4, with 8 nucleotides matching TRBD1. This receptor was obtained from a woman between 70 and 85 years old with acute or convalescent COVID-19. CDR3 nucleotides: TGTGCCTGGAGTGTGGCTGGGGGACAGGAACCTGGATATGAAAAACTGTTTTTT. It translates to CAWSVAGGQEPGYEKLFF.